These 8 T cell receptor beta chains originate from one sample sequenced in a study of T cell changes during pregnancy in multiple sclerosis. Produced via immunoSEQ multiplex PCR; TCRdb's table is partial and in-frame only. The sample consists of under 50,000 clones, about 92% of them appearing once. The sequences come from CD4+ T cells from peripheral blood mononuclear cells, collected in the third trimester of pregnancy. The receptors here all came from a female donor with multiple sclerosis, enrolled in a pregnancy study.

The CDR3 region has the DNA TGTGCCAGCAGTCTCAGTGGCAATGAGCAGTTCTTC. Its protein is CASSLSGNEQFF. The genes are TRBV2 and TRBJ2-1, with D uncertain. CDR1 SNHLY and CDR2 FYNNEI come from the germline V gene. This CDR3 region has 12 residues. The V gene lost 5 bases and the J gene lost 6 bases, with 8 bases spanning the gap.

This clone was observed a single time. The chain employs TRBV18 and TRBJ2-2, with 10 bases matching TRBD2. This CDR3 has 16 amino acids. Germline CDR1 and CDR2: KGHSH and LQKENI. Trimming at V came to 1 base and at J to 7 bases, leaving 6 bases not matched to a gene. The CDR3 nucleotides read TGTGCCAGCTCACCACAGAGCGGGAGGGCCGGCGGGGAGCTGTTTTTT. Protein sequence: CASSPQSGRAGGELFF.

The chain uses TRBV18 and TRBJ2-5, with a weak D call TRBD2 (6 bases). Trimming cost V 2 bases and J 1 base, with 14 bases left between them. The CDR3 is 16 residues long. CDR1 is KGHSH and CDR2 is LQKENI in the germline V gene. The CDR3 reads CASSPTGDHPQETQYF. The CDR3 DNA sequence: TGTGCCAGCTCACCAACGGGGGACCATCCCCAAGAGACCCAGTACTTC.

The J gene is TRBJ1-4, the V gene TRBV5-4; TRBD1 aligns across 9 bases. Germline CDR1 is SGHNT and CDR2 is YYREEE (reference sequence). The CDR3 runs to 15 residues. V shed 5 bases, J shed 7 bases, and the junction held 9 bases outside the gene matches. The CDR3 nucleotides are TGTGCCAGCAGTTTTCAACAGGGGGCAGGTGAAAAACTGTTTTTT. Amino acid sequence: CASSFQQGAGEKLFF.

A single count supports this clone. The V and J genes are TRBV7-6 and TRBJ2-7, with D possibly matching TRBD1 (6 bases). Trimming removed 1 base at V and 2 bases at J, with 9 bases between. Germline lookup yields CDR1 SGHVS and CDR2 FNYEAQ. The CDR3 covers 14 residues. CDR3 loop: CASSLGGGTYEQYF. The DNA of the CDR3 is TGTGCCAGCAGCTTAGGAGGGGGAACCTACGAGCAGTACTTC.

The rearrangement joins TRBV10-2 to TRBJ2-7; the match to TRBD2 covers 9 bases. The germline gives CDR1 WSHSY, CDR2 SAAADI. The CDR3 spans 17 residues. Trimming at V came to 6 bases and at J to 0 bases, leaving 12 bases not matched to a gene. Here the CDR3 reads CASSLNSGGLFSYEQYF. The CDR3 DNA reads TGCGCCAGCAGCTTAAATAGCGGGGGACTATTCTCCTACGAGCAGTACTTC.

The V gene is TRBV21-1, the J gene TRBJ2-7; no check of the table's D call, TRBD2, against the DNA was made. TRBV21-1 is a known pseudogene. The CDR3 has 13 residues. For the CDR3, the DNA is TGTGCCAGCAGCAAAGGTCACTGCCTCGAGCAGTACTTC. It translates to CASSKGHCLEQYF.

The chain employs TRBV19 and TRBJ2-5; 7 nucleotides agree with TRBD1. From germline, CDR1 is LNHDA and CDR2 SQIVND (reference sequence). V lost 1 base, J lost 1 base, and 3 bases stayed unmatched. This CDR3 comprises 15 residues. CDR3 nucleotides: TGTGCCAGTAGTATAGCCGGGACAGTCCAAGAGACCCAGTACTTC. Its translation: CASSIAGTVQETQYF.